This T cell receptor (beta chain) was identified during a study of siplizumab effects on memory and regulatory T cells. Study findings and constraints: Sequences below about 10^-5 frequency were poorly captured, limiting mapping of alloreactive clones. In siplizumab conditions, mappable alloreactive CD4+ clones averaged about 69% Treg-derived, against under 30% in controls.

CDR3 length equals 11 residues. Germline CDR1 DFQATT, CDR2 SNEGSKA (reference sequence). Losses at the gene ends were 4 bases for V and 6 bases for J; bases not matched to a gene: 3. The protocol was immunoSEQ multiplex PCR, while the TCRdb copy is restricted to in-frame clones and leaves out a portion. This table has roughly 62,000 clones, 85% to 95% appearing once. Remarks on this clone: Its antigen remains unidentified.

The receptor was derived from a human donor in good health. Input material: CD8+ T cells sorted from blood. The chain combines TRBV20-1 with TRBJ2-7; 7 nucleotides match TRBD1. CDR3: CSAKQGFEQYF. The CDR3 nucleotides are TGCAGTGCTAAACAGGGGTTCGAGCAGTACTTC.